This T cell receptor beta chain was identified in a study of neurological immune-mediated disorders. This clonotype was observed many times. Time point meaning: longitudinal time-point 3. Healthy controls were blood bank volunteers in Maryland, USA. MiXCR, applied by TCRdb to the 5' RACE reads, yields one record per CDR3 protein. The sample holds approximately 47,000 distinct CDR3 sequences, approximately 13% seen once. Sequenced sample: PBMCs. The TCR was taken from a man younger than 40 in good health.

CDR3 residues: CSARNGVWQPQHF. CDR3 nucleotide sequence: TGCAGTGCTAGGAACGGGGTGTGGCAGCCCCAGCATTTT. The chain combines TRBV20-1 with TRBJ1-5; no firm D call. This CDR3 is built from 13 residues. With 3 bases removed from V and 7 bases from J, the gap between germline ends came to 13 bases. CDR1 is DFQATT, CDR2 SNEGSKA, per germline (reference sequence).